The 6 T cell receptor beta chains below were found in one sample sequenced in a study of shared clonotypes between healthy human individuals. The repertoire was sequenced with immunoSEQ multiplex PCR; TCRdb's copy has only in-frame clones and lacks some. The sample has approximately 980,000 clones, 76% seen once. Material for sequencing was memory CD4+ T cells sorted from blood. As for subset: CD45RA-negative fraction. These TCRs come from a man aged 18 to 29 in good health.

The chain combines TRBV18 with TRBJ2-3; no firm D call. CDR1 and CDR2 from the germline V gene are KGHSH and LQKENI. V was pared by 6 bases and J by 3 bases, with 10 bases between. This CDR3 comprises 13 residues. CDR3 residues: CASSSARTDTQYF. The CDR3 DNA is TGTGCCAGCTCCTCCGCACGGACAGATACGCAGTATTTT. The full variable domain, in which reference TRBV18 and TRBJ2-3 provide the parts outside the CDR3, is NAGVMQNPRHLVRRRGQEARLRCSPMKGHSHVYWYRQLPEEGLKFMVYLQKENIIDESGMPKERFSAEFPKEGPSILRIQQVVRGDSAAYFCASSSARTDTQYFGPGTRLTVL.

J is TRBJ1-2 and V is TRBV28; 10 nucleotides match TRBD1. The CDR3 has 14 amino acids. With V trimmed by 6 bases and J by 6 bases, 7 bases remained unmatched. The germline V gene has CDR1 MDHEN and CDR2 SYDVKM. CDR3 coding DNA: TGTGCCAGCAGGGGGACAGGGGCCTACGATGGCTACACCTTC. Its translation: CASRGTGAYDGYTF.

This clone occurred a few times. The V and J genes are TRBV30 and TRBJ1-2, with D possibly being TRBD1 (6 bases). V lost 3 bases and J 7 bases, leaving 6 bases between the germline ends. There are 10 residues in the CDR3. Germline V gene sequence: CDR1 GTSNPN, CDR2 SVGIG (reference sequence). CDR3 nucleotide sequence: TGTGCCTGGAGGGACAGTGGCTACACCTTC. It specifies CAWRDSGYTF.

This sequence joins TRBV5-6 and TRBJ2-7; D is unclear. V dropped 0 bases and J dropped 4 bases, with 8 bases sitting between them. In germline, CDR1 is SGHDT, CDR2 YYEEEE. The CDR3 sequence is 13 residues long. The CDR3 coding sequence is TGTGCCAGCAGCTTGGCCTCGATTTACGAGCAGTACTTC. It encodes CASSLASIYEQYF.

This chain connects TRBV28 to TRBJ1-2; D possibly corresponds to TRBD1 (6 bases). CDR3 length equals 13 residues. V lost 7 bases and J lost 8, with 17 bases in between. Germline V gene data show CDR1 as MDHEN and CDR2 as SYDVKM. The CDR3 region is CASTEGDLGGYTF. In nucleotides, the CDR3 is TGTGCCAGCACCGAGGGGGACCTCGGGGGCTACACCTTC.

The chain combines TRBV5-4 with TRBJ1-4; D is perhaps TRBD1 (5 bases). V was cut by 4 bases and J by 8 bases, with 15 bases left in between. This CDR3 is built from 14 residues. Germline-derived CDR1 and CDR2 are SGHNT and YYREEE (reference sequence). The CDR3 region is CASSRRDGGEKLFF. The DNA of the CDR3 is TGTGCCAGCAGCCGCCGGGACGGGGGGGAAAAACTGTTTTTT. Filled out from reference TRBV5-4 and TRBJ1-4, the complete variable domain reads ETGVTQSPTHLIKTRGQQVTLRCSSQSGHNTVSWYQQALGQGPQFIFQYYREEENGRGNFPPRFSGLQFPNYSSELNVNALELDDSALYLCASSRRDGGEKLFFGSGTQLSVL.